These 5 T cell receptor beta chains were sequenced from one sample in a study of shared clonotypes between healthy human individuals. TCRdb keeps only in-frame clones here, not all; method: immunoSEQ multiplex PCR. This table has approximately 500,000 clones, roughly 95% appearing once. Sequencing was carried out using naive CD4+ T cells sorted from blood. As for subset: CD45RA+ positively selected. The receptors were gathered from a woman under 40 in good health.

This chain connects TRBV5-1 to TRBJ1-4; D is ambiguous. Trimming took 4 bases from V and 9 from J, leaving 13 bases between them. The germline gives CDR1 SGHRS, CDR2 YFSETQ. The CDR3 has 13 amino acids. CDR3 loop: CASSALEGQKLFF. The CDR3 DNA reads TGCGCCAGCAGCGCCCTCGAGGGCCAAAAACTGTTTTTT.

The chain combines TRBV19 with TRBJ1-5, with D unclear. Germline V gene lookup returns CDR1 LNHDA and CDR2 SQIVND (reference sequence). Trimming removed 6 bases at V and 4 bases at J, with 10 bases between. CDR3 length: 13 residues. The CDR3 spells CASSVGINQPQHF. The CDR3 DNA reads TGTGCCAGTAGCGTCGGCATTAATCAGCCCCAGCATTTT.

The chain couples TRBV6-6 to TRBJ2-6; possible D gene TRBD2, 5 bases. The germline V and J ends were trimmed by 5 bases and 7 bases, with 12 bases remaining between them. In germline, CDR1 is MNHNY, CDR2 SVGAGI (reference sequence). CDR3 length equals 14 residues. CDR3 amino acids: CASSHLGGANVLTF. The CDR3 coding sequence is TGTGCCAGCAGTCACCTAGGAGGAGCCAACGTCCTGACTTTC.

The rearrangement links TRBV28 to TRBJ2-5; D is perhaps TRBD1 (5 bases). The J call may be incorrect, as the DNA end agrees better with TRBJ2-7. CDR3 length: 16 residues. Germline CDR1 is MDHEN and CDR2 is SYDVKM. CDR3 DNA: TGTGCCAGCAGGGCCCGAATGACAGTTCCCTTCTACGAGCAGTACTTC. Protein sequence: CASRARMTVPFYEQYF.

V and J are TRBV27 and TRBJ2-2; D is unresolved. V dropped 5 bases and J dropped 7 bases, with 11 bases sitting between them. CDR1 is MNHEY, CDR2 SMNVEV, per germline (reference sequence). The CDR3 contains 13 residues. This chain's CDR3 is CASSPTIGGELFF. CDR3 bases: TGTGCCAGCAGTCCCACGATTGGCGGGGAGCTGTTTTTT.